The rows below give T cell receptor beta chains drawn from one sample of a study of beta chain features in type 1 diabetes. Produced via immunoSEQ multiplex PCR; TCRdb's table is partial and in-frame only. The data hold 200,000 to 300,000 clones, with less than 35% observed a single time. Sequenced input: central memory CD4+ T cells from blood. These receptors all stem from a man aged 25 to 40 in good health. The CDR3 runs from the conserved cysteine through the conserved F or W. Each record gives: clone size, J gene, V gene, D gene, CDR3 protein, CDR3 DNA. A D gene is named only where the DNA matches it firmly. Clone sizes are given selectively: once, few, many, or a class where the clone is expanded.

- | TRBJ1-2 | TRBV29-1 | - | CSVATLRDGYTF | TGCAGCGTTGCTACCCTACGGGATGGCTACACCTTC
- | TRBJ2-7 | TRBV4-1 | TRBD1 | CASSQPGTGGYEQYF | TGCGCCAGCAGCCAACCCGGGACAGGGGGCTACGAGCAGTACTTC
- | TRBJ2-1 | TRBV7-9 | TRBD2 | CASSRGLGWFF | TGTGCCAGCAGCCGAGGACTAGGATGGTTCTTC
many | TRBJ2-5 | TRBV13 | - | CASSSQGRETQYF | TGTGCCAGCAGCTCACAGGGTCGGGAGACCCAGTACTTC
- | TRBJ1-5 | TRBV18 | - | CASSPRGREGQPQHF | TGTGCCAGCTCACCACGAGGCAGGGAGGGTCAGCCCCAGCATTTT
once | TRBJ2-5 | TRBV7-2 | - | CASSLAPGYQETQYF | TGTGCCAGCAGCTTAGCTCCAGGGTACCAAGAGACCCAGTACTTC
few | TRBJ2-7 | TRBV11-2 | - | CASSPRLTEFREQYF | TGTGCCAGCAGCCCCCGACTGACCGAATTTCGCGAGCAGTACTTC
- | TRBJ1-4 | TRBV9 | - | CASSVGAPQWQEKLFF | TGTGCCAGCAGCGTAGGGGCTCCTCAATGGCAGGAAAAACTGTTTTTT
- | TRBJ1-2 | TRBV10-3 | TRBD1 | CAISELQGAGYGYTF | TGTGCCATCAGTGAGCTACAGGGGGCTGGCTATGGCTACACCTTC
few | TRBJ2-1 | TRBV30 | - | CAWRATSAEQFF | TGTGCCTGGAGGGCTACTAGTGCTGAGCAGTTCTTC
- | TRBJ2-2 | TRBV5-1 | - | CASSLARPAPGGELFF | TGCGCCAGCAGCTTGGCAAGGCCCGCCCCCGGCGGGGAGCTGTTTTTT
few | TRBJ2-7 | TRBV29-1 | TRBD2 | CSVSSGRFGEQYF | TGCAGCGTTTCTAGCGGGAGGTTCGGCGAGCAGTACTTC
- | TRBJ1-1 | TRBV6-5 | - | CASSIQGNTEAFF | TGTGCCAGCAGTATACAGGGGAACACTGAAGCTTTCTTT
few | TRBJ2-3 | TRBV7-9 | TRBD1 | CASSAGPGQGIDTQYF | TGTGCCAGCAGCGCCGGGCCGGGACAGGGCATAGATACGCAGTATTTT
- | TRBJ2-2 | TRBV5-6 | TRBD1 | CASSLDRGTGELFF | TGTGCCAGCAGCTTGGACAGGGGAACCGGGGAGCTGTTTTTT
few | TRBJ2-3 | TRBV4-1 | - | CASSQASTDTQYF | TGCGCCAGCAGCCAAGCCAGCACAGATACGCAGTATTTT
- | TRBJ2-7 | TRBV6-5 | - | CASSLGGREQYF | TGTGCCAGCAGTCTCGGGGGGCGCGAGCAGTACTTC
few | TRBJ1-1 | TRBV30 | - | CAWSVPGPGNTEAFF | TGTGCCTGGAGTGTACCCGGCCCAGGAAACACTGAAGCTTTCTTT
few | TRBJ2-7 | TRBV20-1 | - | CSAFLTYEQYF | TGCAGTGCCTTTTTGACCTACGAGCAGTACTTC
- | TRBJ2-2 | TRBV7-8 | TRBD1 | CASSKTVGTGDTGELFF | TGTGCCAGCAGCAAAACGGTTGGGACAGGGGACACCGGGGAGCTGTTTTTT
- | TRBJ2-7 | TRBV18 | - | CASSLSGTTTYEQYF | TGTGCCAGCTCACTGTCCGGGACGACGACCTACGAGCAGTACTTC
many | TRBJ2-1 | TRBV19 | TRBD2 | CASTPLAGAKEQFF | TGTGCCAGTACCCCGCTAGCGGGGGCAAAAGAGCAGTTCTTC
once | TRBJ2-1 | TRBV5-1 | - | CASSLVINDYNEQFF | TGCGCCAGCAGCTTGGTGATCAACGACTACAATGAGCAGTTCTTC
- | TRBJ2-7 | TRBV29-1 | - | CSVVTLQSSYEQYF | TGCAGCGTTGTGACTCTTCAAAGCTCCTACGAGCAGTACTTC